Listed below are T cell receptor beta chains from one sample, sequenced in a study of OX40 agonist ivuxolimab in advanced cancers. Here immunoSEQ multiplex PCR was the method, and the copy in TCRdb shows in-frame clones only, minus some. The sample records roughly 35,000 clones, roughly 80% being singletons. The sequences come from CD4+ or CD8+ T cells sorted from blood, collected in a trial of the OX40 agonist ivuxolimab. The source of these receptors is an adult with an advanced solid tumor such as melanoma, head and neck, liver or kidney cancer. Both conserved end residues are part of each CDR3. D genes are given only for firm matches. Only part of the rows carry a size: once, few, many, or a class if the clone is expanded.

clone size	V gene	D gene	J gene	CDR3 protein	CDR3 DNA
NA	TRBV7-2	NA	TRBJ2-5	CAGGRSIQETQYF	TGTGCCGGGGGGAGATCCATCCAAGAGACCCAGTACTTC
few	TRBV5-1	NA	TRBJ1-2	CASSLAQISTAPLDYGYTF	TGCGCCAGCAGCTTGGCCCAAATCTCCACAGCACCTCTCGACTATGGCTACACCTTC
NA	TRBV27	NA	TRBJ1-5	CASSLMGQPQHF	TGTGCCAGCAGTTTAATGGGTCAGCCCCAGCATTTT
NA	TRBV28	TRBD1	TRBJ1-6	CASSSLQGVINSPLHF	TGTGCCAGCAGTTCACTACAGGGGGTTATTAATTCACCCCTCCACTTT
medium-sized	TRBV2	NA	TRBJ2-7	CASRRDLSYEQYF	TGTGCCAGCAGGAGGGACCTCTCCTACGAGCAGTACTTC
NA	TRBV28	TRBD2	TRBJ2-1	CASSKLAGAAYNEQFF	TGTGCCAGCAGTAAGTTAGCGGGGGCCGCCTACAATGAGCAGTTCTTC
NA	TRBV2	NA	TRBJ2-7	CASSEIAGEQYF	TGTGCCAGCAGTGAAATAGCAGGGGAGCAGTACTTC
NA	TRBV28	NA	TRBJ1-5	CASSLFSAGEKPQHF	TGTGCCAGCAGTTTATTCTCAGCAGGGGAAAAGCCCCAGCATTTT
NA	TRBV7-9	TRBD1	TRBJ1-5	CASSLQGQNQPQHF	TGTGCCAGCAGCTTGCAGGGACAGAATCAGCCCCAGCATTTT
NA	TRBV27	TRBD1	TRBJ1-6	CASSLTGQWALHF	TGTGCCAGCAGTTTGACAGGGCAATGGGCCCTCCACTTT
NA	TRBV21-1	NA	TRBJ1-2	CASSKRTGGAGAGGYTF	TGTGCCAGCAGCAAAAGGACAGGGGGCGCGGGGGCGGGTGGCTACACCTTC